A selection of T cell receptor beta chains follows, all from one sample in a study of blood T cell repertoires in COVID-19. Clones were read by immunoSEQ multiplex PCR, and TCRdb kept only the in-frame ones, dropping some. The sample lists approximately 54,000 clones; roughly 79% were seen once. What was sequenced was peripheral blood. The source of these receptors is a woman aged 55-70 years with acute or convalescent COVID-19. Each CDR3 is given with its conserved first and last residue. A D gene is named only where the DNA matches it firmly. Some rows have no size entry. The others give once, few or many, or a class for an expanded clone.

abundance: .
d_gene: .
j_gene: TRBJ1-5
v_gene: TRBV19
CDR3nt: TGTGCCAGTGCTGGACAGAGCAATCAGCCCCAGCATTTT
CDR3aa: CASAGQSNQPQHF

abundance: .
d_gene: TRBD2
j_gene: TRBJ2-7
v_gene: TRBV29-1
CDR3nt: TGCAGCGCCGGGACTAGCGGCAACTACGAGCAGTACTTC
CDR3aa: CSAGTSGNYEQYF

abundance: .
d_gene: .
j_gene: TRBJ2-1
v_gene: TRBV5-1
CDR3nt: TGCGCCAGCGGCCCTGGGACTGTCGACAATGAGCAGTTCTTC
CDR3aa: CASGPGTVDNEQFF

abundance: once
d_gene: TRBD1
j_gene: TRBJ2-6
v_gene: TRBV27
CDR3nt: TGTGCCAGCACCACGGACAGGGGTAGGAGTGGGGCCAACGTCCTGACTTTC
CDR3aa: CASTTDRGRSGANVLTF

abundance: once
d_gene: .
j_gene: TRBJ2-2
v_gene: TRBV6-5
CDR3nt: TGTGCCAGCAGTTACGCCAGTACCACCGGGGAGCTGTTTTTT
CDR3aa: CASSYASTTGELFF

abundance: once
d_gene: TRBD2
j_gene: TRBJ2-2
v_gene: TRBV25-1
CDR3nt: TGTGCCAGCAGTGGGCGGCTAGCGGGAGACCCCGGGGAGCTGTTTTTT
CDR3aa: CASSGRLAGDPGELFF

abundance: .
d_gene: .
j_gene: TRBJ2-1
v_gene: TRBV6-5
CDR3nt: TGTGCCAGCAGTTCCTTAGGGGGCAATGAGCAGTTCTTC
CDR3aa: CASSSLGGNEQFF

abundance: .
d_gene: TRBD1
j_gene: TRBJ2-2
v_gene: TRBV19
CDR3nt: TGTGCCAGTAGTATAACGGGACAGGGGGCCGCCGGGGAGCTGTTTTTT
CDR3aa: CASSITGQGAAGELFF

abundance: .
d_gene: TRBD1
j_gene: TRBJ1-2
v_gene: TRBV3-1/TRBV3-2
CDR3nt: TGTGCCAGCAGCTTCATTCCGGGACAGGGGGCGGGTGGCTACACCTTC
CDR3aa: CASSFIPGQGAGGYTF

abundance: once
d_gene: .
j_gene: TRBJ2-2
v_gene: TRBV14
CDR3nt: TGTGCCAGCAGCCAACCCCACAGGGACACCGGGGAGCTGTTTTTT
CDR3aa: CASSQPHRDTGELFF

abundance: .
d_gene: .
j_gene: TRBJ2-1
v_gene: TRBV20-1
CDR3nt: TGCAGTGCTAGTCGCGGCCCCGGCTACAATGAGCAGTTCTTC
CDR3aa: CSASRGPGYNEQFF

abundance: few
d_gene: .
j_gene: TRBJ2-5
v_gene: TRBV19
CDR3nt: TGTGCCAGTAGTGGGAGACCAGAGCAAGAGACCCAGTACTTC
CDR3aa: CASSGRPEQETQYF

abundance: once
d_gene: TRBD1
j_gene: TRBJ1-1
v_gene: TRBV30
CDR3nt: TGTGCCTGGAGACGACAGGGGAACACTGAAGCTTTCTTT
CDR3aa: CAWRRQGNTEAFF

abundance: .
d_gene: TRBD1
j_gene: TRBJ1-5
v_gene: TRBV6-5
CDR3nt: TGTGCCAGCAGAGACAGGGGGGATCAGCCCCAGCATTTT
CDR3aa: CASRDRGDQPQHF

abundance: .
d_gene: TRBD2
j_gene: TRBJ2-1
v_gene: TRBV20-1
CDR3nt: TGCAGTGCTAGTACCGGGACTAGCGGGAGTTACGAGCAGTTCTTC
CDR3aa: CSASTGTSGSYEQFF

abundance: few
d_gene: .
j_gene: TRBJ1-5
v_gene: TRBV30
CDR3nt: TGTGCCTGGAGCGGCGGGGACAATCAGCCCCAGCATTTT
CDR3aa: CAWSGGDNQPQHF

abundance: .
d_gene: .
j_gene: TRBJ1-4
v_gene: TRBV9
CDR3nt: TGTGCCAGCAGCGTAGGGGGGCATGACCAGGAAAAACTGTTTTTT
CDR3aa: CASSVGGHDQEKLFF